This is a list of T cell receptor beta chains from one sample in a study of blood T cell repertoires in COVID-19. TCRdb keeps only in-frame clones here, not all; method: immunoSEQ multiplex PCR. The sample comprises about 130,000 clones, approximately 74% of which are singletons, and roughly 5% rests with the top ten. The sequenced sample was peripheral blood. The origin of the receptors is a man aged 55 to 69 with acute or convalescent COVID-19. CDR3s include the opening cysteine and the closing phenylalanine or tryptophan. The D gene is left open where the match is weak. Expanded clones are given a class, and other clones once, few, many or no size at all.

d_call: .
cdr3_length: 15
j_call: TRBJ2-5
v_call: TRBV24-1
clone_size: .
cdr3_nt: TGTGCCACCAGTGAGGGGGACATCGGAAAAGAGACCCAGTACTTC
cdr3_aa: CATSEGDIGKETQYF

d_call: .
cdr3_length: 15
j_call: TRBJ1-4
v_call: TRBV5-1
clone_size: .
cdr3_nt: TGCGCCAGCAGCTTGGGCGGGGGTAGGAATGAAAAACTGTTTTTT
cdr3_aa: CASSLGGGRNEKLFF

d_call: TRBD1
cdr3_length: 14
j_call: TRBJ2-7
v_call: TRBV6-5
clone_size: .
cdr3_nt: TGTGCCAGCGGAGGACAGGGGGGATCCTACGAGCAGTACTTC
cdr3_aa: CASGGQGGSYEQYF

d_call: .
cdr3_length: 14
j_call: TRBJ1-1
v_call: TRBV10-3
clone_size: few
cdr3_nt: TGTGCCATCAGTGGGGGCGACCTGAACACTGAAGCTTTCTTT
cdr3_aa: CAISGGDLNTEAFF

d_call: .
cdr3_length: 12
j_call: TRBJ1-1
v_call: TRBV7-3
clone_size: .
cdr3_nt: TGTGCCAGCAGCTTAATCAAAGCGAAAGCTTTCTTT
cdr3_aa: CASSLIKAKAFF

d_call: .
cdr3_length: 15
j_call: TRBJ1-6
v_call: TRBV9
clone_size: .
cdr3_nt: TGTGCCAGCAGCGTTGGGGGCGCGTTTAATTCACCCCTCCACTTT
cdr3_aa: CASSVGGAFNSPLHF

d_call: .
cdr3_length: 18
j_call: TRBJ2-1
v_call: TRBV29-1
clone_size: .
cdr3_nt: TGCAGCGTTCTCCCGCCCCCCAGCGGACAGACATCCTACAATGAGCAGTTCTTC
cdr3_aa: CSVLPPPSGQTSYNEQFF

d_call: .
cdr3_length: 13
j_call: TRBJ1-2
v_call: TRBV30
clone_size: .
cdr3_nt: TGTGCCTGGAGTGTAAGCAGGGCGAATGGCTACACCTTC
cdr3_aa: CAWSVSRANGYTF

d_call: TRBD2
cdr3_length: 18
j_call: TRBJ2-2
v_call: TRBV7-2
clone_size: .
cdr3_nt: TGTGCCAGCAGCTTAGTATCTAGCGGGAGGCGATACACCGGGGAGCTGTTTTTT
cdr3_aa: CASSLVSSGRRYTGELFF

d_call: TRBD2
cdr3_length: 17
j_call: TRBJ2-1
v_call: TRBV7-9
clone_size: .
cdr3_nt: TGTGCCAGCAGCTCTCTCGGAGCGGGAGGCTCCTACAATGAGCAGTTCTTC
cdr3_aa: CASSSLGAGGSYNEQFF

d_call: TRBD1
cdr3_length: 14
j_call: TRBJ2-1
v_call: TRBV27
clone_size: .
cdr3_nt: TGTGCCAGCAGGGGGGACAGGGGGTCCCATGAGCAGTTCTTC
cdr3_aa: CASRGDRGSHEQFF

d_call: .
cdr3_length: 14
j_call: TRBJ2-2
v_call: TRBV24-1
clone_size: .
cdr3_nt: TGTGCCACCAGTGATTGGGCCTTCACCGGGGAGCTGTTTTTT
cdr3_aa: CATSDWAFTGELFF

d_call: TRBD1
cdr3_length: 15
j_call: TRBJ2-3
v_call: TRBV27
clone_size: .
cdr3_nt: TGTGCCAGCAGTTTTCGAGGACAGGGAAGGGATACGCAGTATTTT
cdr3_aa: CASSFRGQGRDTQYF

d_call: .
cdr3_length: 15
j_call: TRBJ1-1
v_call: TRBV7-9
clone_size: .
cdr3_nt: TGTGCCAGCAGCTTAGAAGCAGGGTTGAACACTGAAGCTTTCTTT
cdr3_aa: CASSLEAGLNTEAFF

d_call: .
cdr3_length: 12
j_call: TRBJ1-3
v_call: TRBV29-1
clone_size: .
cdr3_nt: TGCAGCGTTGGTAGTTATGGAAACACCATATATTTT
cdr3_aa: CSVGSYGNTIYF

d_call: .
cdr3_length: 15
j_call: TRBJ2-6
v_call: TRBV6-5
clone_size: .
cdr3_nt: TGTGCCAGCAGAGAGGCGAAATCAGGGGCCAACGTCCTGACTTTC
cdr3_aa: CASREAKSGANVLTF

d_call: TRBD1
cdr3_length: 14
j_call: TRBJ1-2
v_call: TRBV5-6
clone_size: .
cdr3_nt: TGTGCCAGCAGCTTGGTCAGGGGGTACTTTGGCTACACCTTC
cdr3_aa: CASSLVRGYFGYTF

d_call: .
cdr3_length: 14
j_call: TRBJ1-2
v_call: TRBV10-3
clone_size: once
cdr3_nt: TGTGCCATCAGTGACAGGTCCAACACCTATGGCTACACCTTC
cdr3_aa: CAISDRSNTYGYTF

d_call: .
cdr3_length: 14
j_call: TRBJ1-1
v_call: TRBV5-5
clone_size: once
cdr3_nt: TGTGCCAGCAGCTTGGGAGGCACGAACACTGAAGCTTTCTTT
cdr3_aa: CASSLGGTNTEAFF

d_call: TRBD2
cdr3_length: 14
j_call: TRBJ2-7
v_call: TRBV2
clone_size: many
cdr3_nt: TGTGCCAGCTTGAGGCGGGGGGGCGTCGACGAGCAGTACTTC
cdr3_aa: CASLRRGGVDEQYF

d_call: TRBD2
cdr3_length: 17
j_call: TRBJ2-5
v_call: TRBV11-2
clone_size: .
cdr3_nt: TGTGCCAGCAGCTTACTAACTAGCGGAGCCCGGGTAGAGACCCAGTACTTC
cdr3_aa: CASSLLTSGARVETQYF

d_call: TRBD1
cdr3_length: 15
j_call: TRBJ2-2
v_call: TRBV19
clone_size: .
cdr3_nt: TGTGCCAGTAGTATAGGGGGGACAGGGTCCGGGGAGCTGTTTTTT
cdr3_aa: CASSIGGTGSGELFF

d_call: .
cdr3_length: 15
j_call: TRBJ1-1
v_call: TRBV30
clone_size: .
cdr3_nt: TGTGCCTGGAGTTACGGGGGGCAGACGAACACTGAAGCTTTCTTT
cdr3_aa: CAWSYGGQTNTEAFF

d_call: TRBD2
cdr3_length: 17
j_call: TRBJ2-1
v_call: TRBV5-1
clone_size: .
cdr3_nt: TGCGCCAGCAGCTTGGGACTAGCGGGAGGTAACAACGGTGAGCAGTTCTTC
cdr3_aa: CASSLGLAGGNNGEQFF

d_call: TRBD1
cdr3_length: 14
j_call: TRBJ1-5
v_call: TRBV4-1
clone_size: .
cdr3_nt: TGCGCCAGCAGCTGGACAGGGTTCGACCAGCCCCAGCATTTT
cdr3_aa: CASSWTGFDQPQHF

d_call: .
cdr3_length: 13
j_call: TRBJ1-2
v_call: TRBV19
clone_size: once
cdr3_nt: TGTGCCAGTAGCTGGGACATAGGCTATGGCTACACCTTC
cdr3_aa: CASSWDIGYGYTF

d_call: .
cdr3_length: 12
j_call: TRBJ2-1
v_call: TRBV5-1
clone_size: few
cdr3_nt: TGCGCCAGCAGCTATCCCAGGGAAGCGCAGTTCTTC
cdr3_aa: CASSYPREAQFF

d_call: .
cdr3_length: 13
j_call: TRBJ1-2
v_call: TRBV24-1
clone_size: .
cdr3_nt: TGTGCCACCAGTCAGGGACACCGTTATGGCTACACCTTC
cdr3_aa: CATSQGHRYGYTF

d_call: .
cdr3_length: 19
j_call: TRBJ1-6
v_call: TRBV7-9
clone_size: .
cdr3_nt: TGTGCCAGCAGCTTTAAATCGGGACACGAGCTTATATTGAATTCACCCCTCCACTTT
cdr3_aa: CASSFKSGHELILNSPLHF

d_call: .
cdr3_length: 15
j_call: TRBJ2-1
v_call: TRBV3-1/TRBV3-2
clone_size: .
cdr3_nt: TGTGCCAGCAGCCCTCGAGTAATCACAGGGAATGAGCAGTTCTTC
cdr3_aa: CASSPRVITGNEQFF

d_call: .
cdr3_length: 13
j_call: TRBJ2-5
v_call: TRBV18
clone_size: .
cdr3_nt: TGTGCCAGCTCACCACGGTCAGGAGAGACCCAGTACTTC
cdr3_aa: CASSPRSGETQYF

d_call: .
cdr3_length: 13
j_call: TRBJ1-1
v_call: TRBV12-3/TRBV12-4
clone_size: .
cdr3_nt: TGTGCCAGCCGATTCTCGACAAGCACTGAAGCTTTCTTT
cdr3_aa: CASRFSTSTEAFF

d_call: .
cdr3_length: 16
j_call: TRBJ2-2
v_call: TRBV19
clone_size: .
cdr3_nt: TGTGCCAGTCGAGAATACAGGGCCTCGAACACCGGGGAGCTGTTTTTT
cdr3_aa: CASREYRASNTGELFF

d_call: TRBD2
cdr3_length: 20
j_call: TRBJ2-2
v_call: TRBV6-2/TRBV6-3
clone_size: .
cdr3_nt: TGTGCCAGCAGTGGACGAGGGAGACTAGCGGGAGGGCCTGTCACCGGGGAGCTGTTTTTT
cdr3_aa: CASSGRGRLAGGPVTGELFF

d_call: .
cdr3_length: 14
j_call: TRBJ1-5
v_call: TRBV2
clone_size: .
cdr3_nt: TGTGCCAGCAGTGACCGCAGGGGAGCTCAGCCCCAGCATTTT
cdr3_aa: CASSDRRGAQPQHF

d_call: TRBD1
cdr3_length: 15
j_call: TRBJ1-4
v_call: TRBV9
clone_size: .
cdr3_nt: TGTGCCAGCAGCGTAGCTGAGGGGGCAAGAGAAAAACTGTTTTTT
cdr3_aa: CASSVAEGAREKLFF

d_call: .
cdr3_length: 15
j_call: TRBJ2-7
v_call: TRBV11-3
clone_size: .
cdr3_nt: TGTGCCAGCAGCTTAAAGAGGGCCGTCGACCACGAGCAGTACTTC
cdr3_aa: CASSLKRAVDHEQYF

d_call: TRBD1
cdr3_length: 16
j_call: TRBJ1-4
v_call: TRBV24-1
clone_size: .
cdr3_nt: TGTGCCACCAGTGATGTAGGGGGCAGGGGGCGAGAAAAACTGTTTTTT
cdr3_aa: CATSDVGGRGREKLFF

d_call: .
cdr3_length: 13
j_call: TRBJ1-1
v_call: TRBV11-2
clone_size: .
cdr3_nt: TGTGCCAGCAGCGAGAAGAGGAACACTGAAGCTTTCTTT
cdr3_aa: CASSEKRNTEAFF

d_call: TRBD1
cdr3_length: 17
j_call: TRBJ2-2
v_call: TRBV5-1
clone_size: few
cdr3_nt: TGCGCCAGCAGCTCCCAAGGACAGGGGGCTAGCACCGGGGAGCTGTTTTTT
cdr3_aa: CASSSQGQGASTGELFF

d_call: .
cdr3_length: 15
j_call: TRBJ1-1
v_call: TRBV7-9
clone_size: .
cdr3_nt: TGTGCCAGCAGCTTAGGCCAGGGTATGAACACTGAAGCTTTCTTT
cdr3_aa: CASSLGQGMNTEAFF

d_call: .
cdr3_length: 11
j_call: TRBJ2-3
v_call: TRBV29-1
clone_size: few
cdr3_nt: TGCAGCGTTGCAGGATCAGATACGCAGTATTTT
cdr3_aa: CSVAGSDTQYF

d_call: TRBD1
cdr3_length: 15
j_call: TRBJ1-2
v_call: TRBV10-1
clone_size: many
cdr3_nt: TGCGCCAGCAGTCTGACAGGGGGCAAAGACTATGGCTACACCTTC
cdr3_aa: CASSLTGGKDYGYTF

d_call: TRBD1
cdr3_length: 15
j_call: TRBJ2-2
v_call: TRBV29-1
clone_size: .
cdr3_nt: TGCAGCGTTGGGGAGGACAGGGGGCGAACCGGGGAGCTGTTTTTT
cdr3_aa: CSVGEDRGRTGELFF

d_call: .
cdr3_length: 13
j_call: TRBJ1-4
v_call: TRBV19
clone_size: .
cdr3_nt: TGTGCCAGTAGCCGAGGGACTGAAGAAAAACTGTTTTTT
cdr3_aa: CASSRGTEEKLFF

d_call: TRBD1
cdr3_length: 13
j_call: TRBJ1-1
v_call: TRBV11-2
clone_size: .
cdr3_nt: TGTGCCAGCGGAGGAGACAGGGACACTGAAGCTTTCTTT
cdr3_aa: CASGGDRDTEAFF

d_call: .
cdr3_length: 13
j_call: TRBJ1-2
v_call: TRBV6-1
clone_size: few
cdr3_nt: TGTGCCAGCAGTGAAGCACTAATGGCTGGCTACACCTTC
cdr3_aa: CASSEALMAGYTF

d_call: .
cdr3_length: 14
j_call: TRBJ2-2
v_call: TRBV5-1
clone_size: .
cdr3_nt: TGCGCCAGCAGCTTGCCCCACTCCACCGGGGAGCTGTTTTTT
cdr3_aa: CASSLPHSTGELFF

d_call: .
cdr3_length: 13
j_call: TRBJ2-3
v_call: TRBV2
clone_size: .
cdr3_nt: TGTGCCAGCAGTGTCCCGGGTACAGATACGCAGTATTTT
cdr3_aa: CASSVPGTDTQYF

d_call: .
cdr3_length: 14
j_call: TRBJ1-6
v_call: TRBV7-9
clone_size: .
cdr3_nt: TGTGCCAGCAGCTTAAACAGAGATAATTCACCCCTCCACTTT
cdr3_aa: CASSLNRDNSPLHF